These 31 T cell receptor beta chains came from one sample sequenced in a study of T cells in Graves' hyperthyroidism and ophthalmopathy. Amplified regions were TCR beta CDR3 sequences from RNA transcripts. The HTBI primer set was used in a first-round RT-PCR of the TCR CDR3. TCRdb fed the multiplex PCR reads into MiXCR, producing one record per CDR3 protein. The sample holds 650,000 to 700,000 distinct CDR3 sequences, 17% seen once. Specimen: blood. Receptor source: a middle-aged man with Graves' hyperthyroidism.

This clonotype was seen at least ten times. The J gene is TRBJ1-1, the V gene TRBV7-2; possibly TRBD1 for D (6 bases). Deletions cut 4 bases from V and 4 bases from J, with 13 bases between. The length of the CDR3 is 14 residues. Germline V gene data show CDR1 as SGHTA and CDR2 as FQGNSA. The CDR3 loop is CASSSFGGSTEAFF. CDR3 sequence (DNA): TGTGCCAGCAGCTCCTTTGGGGGCTCCACTGAAGCTTTCTTT.

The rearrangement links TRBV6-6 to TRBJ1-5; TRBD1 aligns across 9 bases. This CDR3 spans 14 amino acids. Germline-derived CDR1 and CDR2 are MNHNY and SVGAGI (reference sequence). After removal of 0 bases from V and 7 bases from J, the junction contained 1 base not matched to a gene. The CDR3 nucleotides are TGTGCCAGCAGTTACTCGACAGGGGGACAGCCCCAGCATTTT. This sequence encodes CASSYSTGGQPQHF.

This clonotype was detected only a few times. The CDR3 here is CASSTPGPRRETQYF. DNA for the CDR3: TGTGCCAGCAGCACCCCGGGACCCCGAAGGGAGACCCAGTACTTC. J is TRBJ2-5 and V is TRBV14; possibly TRBD1 or TRBD2 for D (5 bases each). Germline CDR1 is SGHDN and CDR2 is FVKESK. This CDR3 region has 15 residues. V was cut by 5 bases and J by 5 bases, with 18 bases left in between.

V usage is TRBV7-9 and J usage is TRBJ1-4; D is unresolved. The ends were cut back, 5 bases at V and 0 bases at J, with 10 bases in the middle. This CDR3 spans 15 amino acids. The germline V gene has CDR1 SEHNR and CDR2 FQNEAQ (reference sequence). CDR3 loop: CASSRPRATNEKLFF. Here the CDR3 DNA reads TGTGCCAGCAGCCGACCCCGGGCAACTAATGAAAAACTGTTTTTT.

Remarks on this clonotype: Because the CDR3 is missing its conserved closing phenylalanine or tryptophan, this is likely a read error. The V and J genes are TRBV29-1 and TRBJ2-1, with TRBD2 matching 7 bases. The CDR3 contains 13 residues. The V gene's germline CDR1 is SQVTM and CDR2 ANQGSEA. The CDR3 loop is CGVGGGSYNEQFS. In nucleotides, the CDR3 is TGCGGGGTGGGGGGAGGGAGCTACAATGAGCAGTTCTCC.

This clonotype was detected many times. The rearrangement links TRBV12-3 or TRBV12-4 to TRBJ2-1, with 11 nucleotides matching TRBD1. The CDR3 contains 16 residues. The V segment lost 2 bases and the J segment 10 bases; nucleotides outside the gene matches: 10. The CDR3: CASSLSRGQGAMEQFF. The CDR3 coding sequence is TGTGCCAGCAGTTTAAGTAGAGGACAGGGGGCGATGGAGCAGTTCTTC.

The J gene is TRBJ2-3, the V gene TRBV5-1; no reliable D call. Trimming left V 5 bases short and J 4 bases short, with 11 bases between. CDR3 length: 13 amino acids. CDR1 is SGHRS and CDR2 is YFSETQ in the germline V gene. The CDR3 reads CASSSDNPDTQYF. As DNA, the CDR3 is TGCGCCAGCAGTAGTGACAATCCAGATACGCAGTATTTT.

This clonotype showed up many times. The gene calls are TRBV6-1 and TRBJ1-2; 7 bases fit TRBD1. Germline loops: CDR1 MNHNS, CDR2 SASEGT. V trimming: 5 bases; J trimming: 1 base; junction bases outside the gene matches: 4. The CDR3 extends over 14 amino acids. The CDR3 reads CASSRQGRNYGYTF. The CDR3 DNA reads TGTGCCAGCAGTCGACAGGGTCGTAACTATGGCTACACCTTC.

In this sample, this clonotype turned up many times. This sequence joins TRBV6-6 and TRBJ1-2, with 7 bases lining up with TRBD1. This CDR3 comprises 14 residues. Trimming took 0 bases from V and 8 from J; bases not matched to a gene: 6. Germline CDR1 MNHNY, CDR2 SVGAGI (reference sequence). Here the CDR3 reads CASSYSGGGAGYTF. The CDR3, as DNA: TGTGCCAGCAGTTACTCGGGAGGGGGCGCGGGCTACACCTTC.

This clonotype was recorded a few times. The CDR3 loop reads CSVEDPRAGNTIYF. CDR3 bases: TGCAGCGTTGAAGATCCAAGAGCTGGAAACACCATATATTTT. The V gene is TRBV29-1, the J gene TRBJ1-3; D not resolved. CDR1 and CDR2 (germline): SQVTM, ANQGSEA. The V gene lost 0 bases and the J gene lost 2 bases, with 8 bases spanning the gap. The CDR3 loop spans 14 amino acids.

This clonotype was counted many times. Here the CDR3 DNA reads TGTGCCAGCTCACCAGAGGGAAACGAGCAGTACTTC. Its protein is CASSPEGNEQYF. The chain links TRBV18 to TRBJ2-7; TRBD2 might be the D (5 bases). Germline V lookup: CDR1 KGHSH, CDR2 LQKENI. The length of the CDR3 is 12 residues. Trimming pared 2 bases from V and 5 bases from J, leaving 7 bases between.

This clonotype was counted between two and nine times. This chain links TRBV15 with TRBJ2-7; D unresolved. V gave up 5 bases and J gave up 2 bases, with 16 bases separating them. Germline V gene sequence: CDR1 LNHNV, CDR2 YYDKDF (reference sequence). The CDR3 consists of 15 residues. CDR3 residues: CATSAEQETTYEQYF. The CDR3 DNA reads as TGTGCCACCAGCGCGGAGCAGGAGACCACCTACGAGCAGTACTTC.

The CDR3, as DNA: TGTGCCAGCAGTGAACTAGCGGGAGGGTGGAATGAGCAGTTCTTC. It codes for CASSELAGGWNEQFF. The chain is built from TRBV2 and TRBJ2-1; 12 bases map to TRBD2. Per the germline V gene, CDR1 is SNHLY and CDR2 is FYNNEI. This CDR3 comprises 15 residues. The junction had 3 bases not matched to a gene; V was cut back by 2 bases and J by 7 bases.

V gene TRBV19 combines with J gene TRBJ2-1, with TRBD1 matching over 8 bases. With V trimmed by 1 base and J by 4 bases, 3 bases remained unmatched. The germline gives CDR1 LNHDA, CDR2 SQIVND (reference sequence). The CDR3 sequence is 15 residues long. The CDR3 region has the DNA TGTGCCAGTAGTATAGTGACAGGGGTATACAATGAGCAGTTCTTC. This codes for CASSIVTGVYNEQFF.

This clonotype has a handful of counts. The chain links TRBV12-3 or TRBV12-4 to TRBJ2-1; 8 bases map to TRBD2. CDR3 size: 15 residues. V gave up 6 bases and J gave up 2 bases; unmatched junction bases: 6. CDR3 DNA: TGTGCCAGCAGCTCCCTAGCGGGCCCCTACAATGAGCAGTTCTTC. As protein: CASSSLAGPYNEQFF.

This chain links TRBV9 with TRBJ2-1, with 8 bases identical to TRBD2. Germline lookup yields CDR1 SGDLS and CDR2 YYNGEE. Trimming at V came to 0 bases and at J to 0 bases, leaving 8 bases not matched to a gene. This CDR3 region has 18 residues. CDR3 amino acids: CASSVGVSGKSSYNEQFF. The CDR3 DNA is TGTGCCAGCAGCGTAGGGGTTAGCGGGAAGAGCTCCTACAATGAGCAGTTCTTC.

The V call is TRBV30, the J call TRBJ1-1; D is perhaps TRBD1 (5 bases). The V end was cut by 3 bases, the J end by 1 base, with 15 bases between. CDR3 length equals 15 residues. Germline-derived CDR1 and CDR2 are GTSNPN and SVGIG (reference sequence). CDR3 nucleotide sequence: TGTGCCTGGAGGCCTTTTGGGGACCCGAACACTGAAGCTTTCTTT. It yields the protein CAWRPFGDPNTEAFF.

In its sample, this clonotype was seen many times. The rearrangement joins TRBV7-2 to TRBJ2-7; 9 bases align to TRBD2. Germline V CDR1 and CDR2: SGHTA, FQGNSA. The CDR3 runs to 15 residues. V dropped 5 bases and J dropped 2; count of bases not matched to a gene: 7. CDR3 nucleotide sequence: TGTGCCAGCAGCGCGCGGACTAGCGTACCCTACGAGCAGTACTTC. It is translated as CASSARTSVPYEQYF.

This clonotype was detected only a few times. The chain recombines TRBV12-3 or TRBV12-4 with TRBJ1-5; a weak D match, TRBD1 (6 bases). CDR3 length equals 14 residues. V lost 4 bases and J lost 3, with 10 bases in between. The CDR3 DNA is TGTGCCAGCAGTTGGGACAATACCAATCAGCCCCAGCATTTT. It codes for CASSWDNTNQPQHF.

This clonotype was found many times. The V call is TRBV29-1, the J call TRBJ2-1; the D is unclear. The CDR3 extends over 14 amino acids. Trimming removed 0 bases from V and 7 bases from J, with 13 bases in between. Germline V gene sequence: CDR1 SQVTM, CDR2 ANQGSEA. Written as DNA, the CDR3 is TGCAGCGTTGAAGATGGCCCCCGTCTGAATGAGCAGTTCTTC. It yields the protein CSVEDGPRLNEQFF.

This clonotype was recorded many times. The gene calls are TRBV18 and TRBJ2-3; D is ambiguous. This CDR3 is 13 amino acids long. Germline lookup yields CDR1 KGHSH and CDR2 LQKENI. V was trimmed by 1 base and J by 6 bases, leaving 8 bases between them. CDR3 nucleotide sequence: TGTGCCAGCTCACCACAGGGTTGGGATACGCAGTATTTT. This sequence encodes CASSPQGWDTQYF.

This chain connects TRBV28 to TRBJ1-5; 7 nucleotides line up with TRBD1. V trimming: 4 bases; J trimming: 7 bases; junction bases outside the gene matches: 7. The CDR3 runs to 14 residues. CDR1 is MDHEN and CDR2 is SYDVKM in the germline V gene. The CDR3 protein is CASSSQGQYQPQHF. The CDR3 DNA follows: TGTGCCAGCAGTTCACAGGGGCAGTACCAGCCCCAGCATTTT.

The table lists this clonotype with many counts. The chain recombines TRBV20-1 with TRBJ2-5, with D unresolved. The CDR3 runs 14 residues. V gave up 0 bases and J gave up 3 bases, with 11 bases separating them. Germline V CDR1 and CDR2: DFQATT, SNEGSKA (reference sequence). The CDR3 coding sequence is TGCAGTGCTAGAGATTGGAGAGACAAAGAGACCCAGTACTTC. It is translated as CSARDWRDKETQYF.

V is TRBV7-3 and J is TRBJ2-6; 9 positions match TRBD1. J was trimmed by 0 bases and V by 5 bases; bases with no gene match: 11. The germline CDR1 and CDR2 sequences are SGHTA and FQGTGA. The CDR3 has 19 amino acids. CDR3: CASSATPGQGYSGANVLTF. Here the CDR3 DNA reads TGTGCCAGCAGCGCAACCCCGGGACAGGGCTACTCTGGGGCCAACGTCCTGACTTTC.

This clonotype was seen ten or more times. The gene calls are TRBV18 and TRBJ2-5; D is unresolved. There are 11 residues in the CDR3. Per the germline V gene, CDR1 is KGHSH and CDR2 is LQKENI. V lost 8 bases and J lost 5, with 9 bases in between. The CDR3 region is CASSPGETQYF. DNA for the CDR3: TGTGCCAGCAGCCCCGGGGAGACCCAGTACTTC.

CDR3 bases: TGTGCCAGCAGTTTCATTTTAGCGAGCTCCTACGAGCAGTACTTC. It codes for CASSFILASSYEQYF. The rearrangement joins TRBV28 to TRBJ2-7, with a tentative D call TRBD2 (5 bases). Deletions cut 3 bases from V and 0 bases from J, with 12 bases between. The germline V gene has CDR1 MDHEN and CDR2 SYDVKM. The CDR3 is 15 amino acids.

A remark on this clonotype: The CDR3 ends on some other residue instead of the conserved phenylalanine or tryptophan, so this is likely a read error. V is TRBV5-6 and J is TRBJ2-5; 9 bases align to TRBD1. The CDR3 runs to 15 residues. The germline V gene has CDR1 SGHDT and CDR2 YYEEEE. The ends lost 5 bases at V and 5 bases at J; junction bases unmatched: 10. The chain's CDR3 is CASRGTGGAGETQYL. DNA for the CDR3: TGTGCCAGCAGGGGAACAGGGGGCGCGGGGGAGACCCAGTACCTC.

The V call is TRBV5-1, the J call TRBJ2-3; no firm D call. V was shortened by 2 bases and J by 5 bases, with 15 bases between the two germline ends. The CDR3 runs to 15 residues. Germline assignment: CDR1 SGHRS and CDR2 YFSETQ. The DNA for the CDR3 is TGCGCCAGCAGCTTAGCCCCCCCCACGGGAGATACGCAGTATTTT. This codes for CASSLAPPTGDTQYF.

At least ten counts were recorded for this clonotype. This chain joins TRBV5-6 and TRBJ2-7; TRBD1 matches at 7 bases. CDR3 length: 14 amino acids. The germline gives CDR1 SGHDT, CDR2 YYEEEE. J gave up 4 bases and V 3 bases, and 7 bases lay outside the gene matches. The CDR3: CASSWGQNSYEQYF. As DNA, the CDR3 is TGTGCCAGCAGCTGGGGACAGAATTCTTACGAGCAGTACTTC.

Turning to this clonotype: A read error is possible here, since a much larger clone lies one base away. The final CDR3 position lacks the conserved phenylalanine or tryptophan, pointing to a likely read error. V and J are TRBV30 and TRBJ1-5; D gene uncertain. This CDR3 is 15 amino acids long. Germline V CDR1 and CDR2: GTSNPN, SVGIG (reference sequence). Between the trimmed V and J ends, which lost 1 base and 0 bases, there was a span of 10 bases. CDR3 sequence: CAWSGGDYSNQPQHS. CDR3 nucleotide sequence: TGTGCCTGGAGTGGGGGAGATTATAGCAATCAGCCCCAGCATTCT.

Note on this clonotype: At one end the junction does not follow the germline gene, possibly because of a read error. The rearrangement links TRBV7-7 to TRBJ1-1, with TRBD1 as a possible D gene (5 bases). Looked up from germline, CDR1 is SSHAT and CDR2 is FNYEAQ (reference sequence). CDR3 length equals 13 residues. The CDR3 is CASSLLRGGEAFF. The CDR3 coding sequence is TGTGCTAGCAGCTTACTTCGTGGGGGTGAAGCTTTCTTT.